This T cell receptor beta chain is drawn from a study of cytomegalovirus exposure and HLA in healthy donors. The V gene lost 6 bases and the J gene lost 0 bases, with 13 bases spanning the gap. This CDR3 is 14 amino acids long. Germline CDR1 reads SGHDT; CDR2 reads YYEEEE. The PCR ran on 60 Vbeta and 13 Jbeta primers. Sequencing was performed with immunoSEQ multiplex PCR; in TCRdb, only in-frame clones are kept and a portion is missing. The sample's table shows approximately 140,000 clones. In regard to this clone: The antigen is not known.

The study sampled nominally healthy donors, though unrecorded immune exposures were likely. The study's findings and limits: In a later analysis, V- and J-gene trimming of beta chains associated with a DCLRE1C missense variant, replicated independently. About 90% or about 30% of the time was how often most TCR beta V segments were productive, according to an earlier analysis. Donor immune exposure was known only as CMV serostatus.

This sequence originates from a woman younger than 30 in good health and CMV-seronegative. The sequencing sample was made of PBMCs. V is TRBV5-6 and J is TRBJ2-7; D possibly corresponds to TRBD1 (6 bases). CDR3 loop: CASMDSHHSYEQYV. CDR3 sequence (DNA): TGTGCCAGCATGGACAGCCATCACTCCTACGAGCAGTACGTC.